This T cell receptor (beta chain) was sequenced during a study of spatial heterogeneity in lung cancer. From the 5' RACE reads, TCRdb called clonotypes with MiXCR, one entry per CDR3 protein. The repertoire holds 90,000 to 95,000 distinct CDR3 sequences, with approximately 12% as singletons. Trimming removed 5 bases from V and 0 bases from J, with 13 bases in between. Germline loops: CDR1 SEHNR, CDR2 FQNEAQ (reference sequence). The CDR3 is made up of 15 amino acids. Noted time point: sample taken at primary tumor resection. Whole RNA, isolated from tumor, nontumor lung or frozen PBMC, was sequenced without prior sorting. Samples were obtained from about 75 donors, all untreated early-stage non-small cell lung cancer patients.

This sequence joins TRBV7-9 and TRBJ1-2; the D is unclear. This material consisted of PBMCs, taken at surgery. This receptor was identified in a male donor with early-stage non-small cell lung cancer. The CDR3 protein is CASSDFKLTNYGYTF. The CDR3, as DNA: TGTGCCAGCAGCGACTTTAAACTCACTAACTATGGCTACACCTTC.